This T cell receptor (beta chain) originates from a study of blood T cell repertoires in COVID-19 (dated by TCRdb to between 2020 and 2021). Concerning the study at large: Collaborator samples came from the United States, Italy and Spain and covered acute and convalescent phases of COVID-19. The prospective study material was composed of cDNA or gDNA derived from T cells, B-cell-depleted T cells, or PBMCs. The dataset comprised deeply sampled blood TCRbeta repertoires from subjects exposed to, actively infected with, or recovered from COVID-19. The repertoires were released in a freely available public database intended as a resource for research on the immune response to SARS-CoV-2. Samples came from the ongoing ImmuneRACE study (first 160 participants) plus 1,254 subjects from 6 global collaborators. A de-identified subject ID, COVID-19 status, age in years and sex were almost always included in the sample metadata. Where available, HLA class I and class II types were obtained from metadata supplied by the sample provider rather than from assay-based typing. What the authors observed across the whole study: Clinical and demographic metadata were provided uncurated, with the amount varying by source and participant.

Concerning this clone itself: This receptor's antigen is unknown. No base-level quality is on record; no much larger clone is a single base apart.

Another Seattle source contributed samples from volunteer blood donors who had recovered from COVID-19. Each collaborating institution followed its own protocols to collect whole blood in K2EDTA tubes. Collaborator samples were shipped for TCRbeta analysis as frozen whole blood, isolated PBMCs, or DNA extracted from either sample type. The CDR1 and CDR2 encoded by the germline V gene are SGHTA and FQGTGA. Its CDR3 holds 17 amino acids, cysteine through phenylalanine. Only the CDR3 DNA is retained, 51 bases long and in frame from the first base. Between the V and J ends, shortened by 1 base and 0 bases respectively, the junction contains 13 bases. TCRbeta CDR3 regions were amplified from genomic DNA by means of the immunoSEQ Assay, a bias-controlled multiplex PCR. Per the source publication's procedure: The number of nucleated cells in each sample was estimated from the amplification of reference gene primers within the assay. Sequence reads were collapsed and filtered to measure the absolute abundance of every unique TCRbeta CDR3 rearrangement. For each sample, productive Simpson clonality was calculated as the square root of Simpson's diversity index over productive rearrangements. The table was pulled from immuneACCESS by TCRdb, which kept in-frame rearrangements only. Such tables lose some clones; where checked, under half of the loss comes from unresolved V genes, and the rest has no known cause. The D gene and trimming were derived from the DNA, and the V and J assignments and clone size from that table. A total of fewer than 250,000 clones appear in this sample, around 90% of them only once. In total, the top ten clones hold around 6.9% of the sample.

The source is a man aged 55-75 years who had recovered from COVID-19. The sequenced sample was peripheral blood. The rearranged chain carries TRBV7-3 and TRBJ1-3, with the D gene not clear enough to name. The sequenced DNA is TGTGCCAGCAGCTTAAACCCCCCCCGGAGCTCTGGAAACACCATATATTTT. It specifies CASSLNPPRSSGNTIYF.